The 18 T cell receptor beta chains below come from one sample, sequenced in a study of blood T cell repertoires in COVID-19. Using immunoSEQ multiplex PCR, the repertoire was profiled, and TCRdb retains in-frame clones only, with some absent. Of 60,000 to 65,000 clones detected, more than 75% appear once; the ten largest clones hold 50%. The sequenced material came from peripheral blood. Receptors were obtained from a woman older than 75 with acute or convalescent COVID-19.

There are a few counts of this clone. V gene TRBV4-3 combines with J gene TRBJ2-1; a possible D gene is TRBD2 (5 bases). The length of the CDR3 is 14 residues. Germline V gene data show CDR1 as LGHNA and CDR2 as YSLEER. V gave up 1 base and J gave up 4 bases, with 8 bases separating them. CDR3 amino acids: CASSQGTSYNEQFF. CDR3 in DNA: TGCGCCAGCAGCCAAGGGACTTCTTACAATGAGCAGTTCTTC.

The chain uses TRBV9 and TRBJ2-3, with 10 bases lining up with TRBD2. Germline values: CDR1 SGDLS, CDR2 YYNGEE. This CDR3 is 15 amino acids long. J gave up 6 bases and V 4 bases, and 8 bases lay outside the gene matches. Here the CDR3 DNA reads TGTGCCAGCAGCCAGAGCGGGAGGGGCGGGGATACGCAGTATTTT. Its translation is CASSQSGRGGDTQYF.

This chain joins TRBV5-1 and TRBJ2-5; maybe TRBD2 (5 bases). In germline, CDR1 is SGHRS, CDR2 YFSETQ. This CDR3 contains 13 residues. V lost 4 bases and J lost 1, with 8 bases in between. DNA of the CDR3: TGCGCCAGCAGCAGAGGGCCCCAAGAGACCCAGTACTTC. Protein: CASSRGPQETQYF.

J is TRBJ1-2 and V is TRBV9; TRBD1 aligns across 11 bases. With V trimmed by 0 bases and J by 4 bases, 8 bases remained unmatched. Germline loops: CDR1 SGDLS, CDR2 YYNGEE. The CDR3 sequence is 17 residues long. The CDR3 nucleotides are TGTGCCAGCAGCGTAGGTGGACAGGGGGCGACAATCTATGGCTACACCTTC. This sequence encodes CASSVGGQGATIYGYTF.

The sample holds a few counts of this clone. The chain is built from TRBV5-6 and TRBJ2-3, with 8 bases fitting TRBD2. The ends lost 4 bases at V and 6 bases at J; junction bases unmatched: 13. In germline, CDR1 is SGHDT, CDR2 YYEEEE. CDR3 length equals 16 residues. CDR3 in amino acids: CASSRLAAGDSDTQYF. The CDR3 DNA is TGTGCCAGCAGCCGACTGGCAGCGGGAGATTCGGATACGCAGTATTTT.

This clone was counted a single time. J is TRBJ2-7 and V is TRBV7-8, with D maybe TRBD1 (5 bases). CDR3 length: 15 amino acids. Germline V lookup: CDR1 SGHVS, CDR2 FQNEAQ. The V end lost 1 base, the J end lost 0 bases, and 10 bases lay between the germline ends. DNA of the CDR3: TGTGCCAGCAGCTTAGGACAGCCGAACTCCTACGAGCAGTACTTC. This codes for CASSLGQPNSYEQYF.

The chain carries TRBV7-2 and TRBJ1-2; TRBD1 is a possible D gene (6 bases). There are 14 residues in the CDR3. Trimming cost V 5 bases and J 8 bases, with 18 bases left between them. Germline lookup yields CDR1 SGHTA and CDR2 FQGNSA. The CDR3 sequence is CASSTGQIAMGYTF. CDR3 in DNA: TGTGCCAGCAGCACCGGACAGATCGCTATGGGCTACACCTTC.

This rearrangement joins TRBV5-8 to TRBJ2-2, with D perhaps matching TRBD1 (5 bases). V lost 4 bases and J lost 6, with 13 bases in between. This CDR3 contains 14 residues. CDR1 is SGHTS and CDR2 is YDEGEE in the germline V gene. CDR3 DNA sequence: TGTGCCAGCAGCAGGGGTTACTACGCCGGGGAGCTGTTTTTT. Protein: CASSRGYYAGELFF.

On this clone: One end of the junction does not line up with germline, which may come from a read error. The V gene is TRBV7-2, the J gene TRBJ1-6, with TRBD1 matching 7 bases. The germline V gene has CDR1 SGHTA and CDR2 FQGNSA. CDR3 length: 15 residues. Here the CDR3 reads CASNLVQGNNSPLHF. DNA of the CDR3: TGTGCCAGCAACTTAGTACAGGGGAATAATTCACCCCTCCACTTT.

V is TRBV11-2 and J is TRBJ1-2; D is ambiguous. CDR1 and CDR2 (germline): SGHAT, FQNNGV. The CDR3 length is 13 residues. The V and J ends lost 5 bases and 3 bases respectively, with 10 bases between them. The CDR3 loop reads CASSPDTDYGYTF. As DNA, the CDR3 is TGTGCCAGCAGCCCTGACACCGACTATGGCTACACCTTC.

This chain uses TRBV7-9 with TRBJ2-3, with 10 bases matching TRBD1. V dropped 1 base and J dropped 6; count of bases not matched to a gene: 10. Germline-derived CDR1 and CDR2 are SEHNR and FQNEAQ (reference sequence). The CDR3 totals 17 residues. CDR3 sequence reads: CASSLVWDRGFMDTQYF. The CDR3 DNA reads TGTGCCAGCAGCTTAGTATGGGACAGGGGCTTTATGGATACGCAGTATTTT.

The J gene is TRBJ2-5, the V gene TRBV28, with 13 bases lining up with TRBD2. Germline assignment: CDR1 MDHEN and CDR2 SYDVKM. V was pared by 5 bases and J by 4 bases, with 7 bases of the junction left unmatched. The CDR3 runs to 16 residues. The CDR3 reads CASSGLGLAGLETQYF. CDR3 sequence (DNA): TGTGCCAGCAGTGGGTTGGGACTAGCGGGATTAGAGACCCAGTACTTC.

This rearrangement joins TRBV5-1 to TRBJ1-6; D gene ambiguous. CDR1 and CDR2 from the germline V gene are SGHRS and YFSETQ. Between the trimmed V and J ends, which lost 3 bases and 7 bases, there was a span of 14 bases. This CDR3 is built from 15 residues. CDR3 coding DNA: TGCGCCAGCAGCTCAGTAGACGCGAGGAATTCACCCCTCCACTTT. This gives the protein CASSSVDARNSPLHF.

The CDR3 sequence: CATRTGSYEQYF. CDR3 bases: TGCGCCACCCGGACAGGGTCCTACGAGCAGTACTTC. This rearrangement joins TRBV10-1 to TRBJ2-7, with TRBD1 identical over 8 bases. Trimming cost V 10 bases and J 1 base; bases outside gene matches: 3. The CDR3 is 12 amino acids. Per the germline V gene, CDR1 is WNHNN and CDR2 is SYGVQD (reference sequence).

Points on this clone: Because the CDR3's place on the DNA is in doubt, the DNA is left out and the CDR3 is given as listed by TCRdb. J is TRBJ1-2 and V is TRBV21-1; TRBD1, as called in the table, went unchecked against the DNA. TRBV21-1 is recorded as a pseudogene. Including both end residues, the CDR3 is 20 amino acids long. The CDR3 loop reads CASSKNGRVGQGAVPYGYTF.

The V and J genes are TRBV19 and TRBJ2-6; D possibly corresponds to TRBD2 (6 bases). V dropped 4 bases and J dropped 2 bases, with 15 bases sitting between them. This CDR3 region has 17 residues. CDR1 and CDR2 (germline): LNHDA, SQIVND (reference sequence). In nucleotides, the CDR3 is TGTGCCAGTAGTACCCGAGAATGGAGGGCTGGGGCCAACGTCCTGACTTTC. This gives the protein CASSTREWRAGANVLTF.

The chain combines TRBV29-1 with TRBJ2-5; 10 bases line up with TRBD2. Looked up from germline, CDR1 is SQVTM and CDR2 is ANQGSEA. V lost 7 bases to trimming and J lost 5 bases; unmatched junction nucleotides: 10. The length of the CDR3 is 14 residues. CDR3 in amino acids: CSALAGAVGETQYF. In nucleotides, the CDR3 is TGCAGCGCCCTAGCGGGAGCGGTCGGGGAGACCCAGTACTTC.

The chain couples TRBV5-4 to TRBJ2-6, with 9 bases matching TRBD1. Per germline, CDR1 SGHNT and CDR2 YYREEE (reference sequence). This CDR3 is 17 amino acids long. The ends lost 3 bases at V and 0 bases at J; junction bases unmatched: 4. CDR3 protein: CASSSGQGYSGANVLTF. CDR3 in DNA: TGTGCCAGCAGCTCGGGACAGGGTTACTCTGGGGCCAACGTCCTGACTTTC.